This T cell receptor (beta chain) was captured by sequencing in a study of cytomegalovirus exposure and HLA in healthy donors. While the first cohort had around 700 subjects, the donors belonged to the separate validation cohort of more than 95 subjects. Profiled with immunoSEQ multiplex PCR; TCRdb holds only in-frame clones, not every one. The table records roughly 120,000 clones, 88% of them present only once. Trimming took off 2 bases at V and 10 bases at J, with 11 bases between the two ends. From germline, CDR1 is SGHAT and CDR2 FQNNGV. This CDR3 is 12 amino acids long. Source material: PBMCs. The chain employs TRBV11-2 and TRBJ1-1; D uncertain. The clonotype was recovered from a man between 18 and 35 years old in good health and CMV-seronegative. The DNA of the CDR3 is TGTGCCAGCAGCTTAAGCGGGGAAGGAGCTTTCTTT. This gives the protein CASSLSGEGAFF.